This TCR beta chain was retrieved from a study of shared clonotypes between healthy human individuals. CDR1 and CDR2 from the germline V gene are GTSNPN and SVGIG (reference sequence). The CDR3 spans 13 residues. The V end was cut by 5 bases, the J end by 4 bases, with 14 bases between. Method: immunoSEQ multiplex PCR; TCRdb's copy keeps in-frame clones and lacks some. The sample has roughly 2,300,000 clones, approximately 90% seen once. This clone came up a few times. This chain uses TRBV30 with TRBJ1-1; no definite D call. The origin of this receptor is a man between 18 and 35 years old in good health. Some clones in this sample may be carry-over from other donors' samples. Material for sequencing was naive CD4+ T cells from PBMCs. Regarding subset: CD45RA+ positively selected. In DNA, the CDR3 is TGTGCCTGGGCTCACGGGCTTGGCACTGAAGCTTTCTTT. This translates into CAWAHGLGTEAFF.